These 27 T cell receptor beta chains originate from one sample sequenced in a study of shared clonotypes between healthy human individuals. TCRdb's table, derived via immunoSEQ multiplex PCR, lists solely in-frame clones and lacks some. The data hold roughly 2.2 million clones, with 85% to 95% observed a single time. Sequencing used naive CD4+ T cells from PBMCs. The subset is: CD45RA+ positively selected. Receptors originate from a young man in good health. Some clones in this sample may be carry-over from other donors' samples.

Note on this clone: The sample carries other DNA sequences with the same CDR3. The CDR3 DNA sequence: TGTGCCAGCAGTATCAACAGGGGCAGTCAGCCCCAGCATTTT. Amino acids: CASSINRGSQPQHF. The chain links TRBV6-1 to TRBJ1-5; 7 nucleotides line up with TRBD1. Unmatched junction bases numbered 7, after V lost 5 bases and J lost 6 bases. Germline assignment: CDR1 MNHNS and CDR2 SASEGT. This CDR3 contains 14 residues.

A remark on this clone: Other DNA sequences in this specimen translate into the identical CDR3. The rearrangement joins TRBV11-2 to TRBJ2-1, with 7 bases fitting TRBD2. V shed 2 bases and J 0 bases; nucleotides not matched to a gene: 4. The CDR3 is made up of 16 amino acids. The germline CDR1 and CDR2 sequences are SGHAT and FQNNGV. CDR3 DNA sequence: TGTGCCAGCAGCTTATATGGCGGGAGCTCCTACAATGAGCAGTTCTTC. It yields the protein CASSLYGGSSYNEQFF. Supplemented by reference TRBV11-2 and TRBJ2-1, the full variable domain reads EAGVAQSPRYKIIEKRQSVAFWCNPISGHATLYWYQQILGQGPKLLIQFQNNGVVDDSQLPKDRFSAERLKGVDSTLKIQPAKLEDSAVYLCASSLYGGSSYNEQFFGPGTRLTVL.

This clone was detected once. This chain links TRBV19 with TRBJ2-4; maybe TRBD2 (6 bases). This CDR3 is built from 15 residues. Trimming pared 7 bases from V and 0 bases from J, leaving 13 bases between. CDR1 and CDR2 from the germline V gene are LNHDA and SQIVND (reference sequence). As DNA, the CDR3 is TGTGCCAGTACCCTCGGGGGACTAGCCAAAAACATTCAGTACTTC. This codes for CASTLGGLAKNIQYF.

This CDR3 reads CSVDGGKGTEAFF. DNA of the CDR3: TGCAGCGTTGATGGGGGGAAGGGGACTGAAGCTTTCTTT. The chain couples TRBV29-1 to TRBJ1-1; possibly TRBD1 for D (5 bases). The CDR3 has 13 amino acids. CDR1 and CDR2 from the germline V gene are SQVTM and ANQGSEA. V was shortened by 3 bases and J by 5 bases, with 13 bases between the two germline ends. The whole variable domain, filled in from reference TRBV29-1 and TRBJ1-1, reads SAVISQKPSRDICQRGTSLTIQCQVDSQVTMMFWYRQQPGQSLTLIATANQGSEATYESGFVIDKFPISRPNLTFSTLTVSNMSPEDSSIYLCSVDGGKGTEAFFGQGTRLTVV.

The sample holds one count of this clone. The chain couples TRBV5-4 to TRBJ1-2; 7 nucleotides match TRBD1. The V and J ends lost 6 bases and 3 bases, in that order; junction bases with no gene match: 11. The CDR3 sequence is 15 residues long. Germline values: CDR1 SGHNT, CDR2 YYREEE (reference sequence). CDR3 loop: CASMPDRFYDYGYTF. In nucleotides, the CDR3 is TGTGCCAGCATGCCGGACAGGTTTTATGACTATGGCTACACCTTC. The complete variable domain, with remaining parts taken from reference TRBV5-4 and TRBJ1-2, reads ETGVTQSPTHLIKTRGQQVTLRCSSQSGHNTVSWYQQALGQGPQFIFQYYREEENGRGNFPPRFSGLQFPNYSSELNVNALELDDSALYLCASMPDRFYDYGYTFGSGTRLTVV.

The gene calls are TRBV5-4 and TRBJ2-2; D remains ambiguous. The germline CDR1 and CDR2 sequences are SGHNT and YYREEE (reference sequence). The CDR3 consists of 12 residues. Trimming pared 4 bases from V and 2 bases from J, leaving 3 bases between. The CDR3 DNA follows: TGTGCCAGCAGCCAAAACACCGGGGAGCTGTTTTTT. It encodes CASSQNTGELFF.

V usage is TRBV28 and J usage is TRBJ1-1, with TRBD1 as a possible D gene (5 bases). CDR1 is MDHEN, CDR2 SYDVKM, per germline. The V end lost 3 bases, the J end lost 6 bases, and 20 bases lay between the germline ends. This CDR3 has 16 amino acids. The CDR3 DNA follows: TGTGCCAGCAGTTTTAGGCAGGGTGGGGTAGTGGCTGAAGCTTTCTTT. Translating it yields CASSFRQGGVVAEAFF. The full variable domain, its missing parts supplied by reference TRBV28 and TRBJ1-1, is DVKVTQSSRYLVKRTGEKVFLECVQDMDHENMFWYRQDPGLGLRLIYFSYDVKMKEKGDIPEGYSVSREKKERFSLILESASTNQTSMYLCASSFRQGGVVAEAFFGQGTRLTVV.

The rearrangement links TRBV6-6 to TRBJ1-2; maybe TRBD1 (6 bases). CDR3 length equals 15 residues. Trimming took off 6 bases at V and 0 bases at J, with 14 bases between the two ends. Germline assignment: CDR1 MNHNY and CDR2 SVGAGI (reference sequence). The CDR3 is CASSRPGQSNYGYTF. CDR3 bases: TGTGCCAGCAGCCGACCTGGACAGTCTAACTATGGCTACACCTTC.

The count of this clone is one. The V call is TRBV7-9, the J call TRBJ1-1, with D possibly TRBD1 on 6 matching bases. Trimming removed 3 bases at V and 0 bases at J, with 11 bases between. The CDR3 has 15 amino acids. Germline CDR1 SEHNR, CDR2 FQNEAQ (reference sequence). The CDR3 spells CASSLLTGLNTEAFF. Written as DNA, the CDR3 is TGTGCCAGCAGCTTGCTGACAGGCCTGAACACTGAAGCTTTCTTT. The full variable domain, with the rest looked up from reference TRBV7-9 and TRBJ1-1, is DTGVSQNPRHKITKRGQNVTFRCDPISEHNRLYWYRQTLGQGPEFLTYFQNEAQLEKSRLLSDRFSAERPKGSFSTLEIQRTEQGDSAMYLCASSLLTGLNTEAFFGQGTRLTVV.

This sequence joins TRBV2 and TRBJ2-1; D not certain. Germline lookup yields CDR1 SNHLY and CDR2 FYNNEI. Deletions cut 6 bases from V and 6 bases from J, with 15 bases between. This CDR3 has 14 residues. The CDR3 region is CASRSFKGLNEQFF. The CDR3, as DNA: TGTGCCAGCAGGAGCTTTAAGGGTCTCAATGAGCAGTTCTTC.

This clone was detected only once. Other DNA sequences in the sample encode the same CDR3. The rearrangement links TRBV7-2 to TRBJ2-7, with D perhaps matching TRBD2 (6 bases). V was pared by 5 bases and J by 7 bases, with 12 bases between. The germline V gene encodes CDR1 SGHTA and CDR2 FQGNSA. This CDR3 spans 12 amino acids. CDR3 region: CASSLMRDEQYF. CDR3 sequence (DNA): TGTGCCAGCAGCCTCATGCGGGATGAGCAGTACTTC.

Details on this clone: One end of the junction fails to match germline, which may point to a read error. The CDR3 sequence: CASSSGNLPQHF. As DNA, the CDR3 is TGTGCCAGCAGTTCAGGGAATCTGCCCCAGCATTTT. This chain links TRBV28 with TRBJ1-5, with D maybe TRBD1 (5 bases). Germline V gives CDR1 MDHEN, CDR2 SYDVKM. The CDR3 loop spans 12 amino acids.

The V and J genes are TRBV30 and TRBJ2-1, with 9 bases that match TRBD2. This CDR3 spans 17 amino acids. With V trimmed by 1 base and J by 1 base, 8 bases remained unmatched. Germline CDR1 and CDR2: GTSNPN and SVGIG (reference sequence). The CDR3, as DNA: TGTGCCTGGAGTGGGGGAGCGGGAGGCGCTTCCTACAATGAGCAGTTCTTC. This sequence encodes CAWSGGAGGASYNEQFF. Full variable domain (rest looked up from reference TRBV30 and TRBJ2-1): SQTIHQWPATLVQPVGSPLSLECTVEGTSNPNLYWYRQAAGRGLQLLFYSVGIGQISSEVPQNLSASRPQDRQFILSSKKLLLSDSGFYLCAWSGGAGGASYNEQFFGPGTRLTVL.

The chain uses TRBV13 and TRBJ1-3; no clear D gene. Germline-derived CDR1 and CDR2 are PRHDT and FYEKMQ (reference sequence). V gave up 7 bases and J gave up 4 bases, with 17 bases separating them. The CDR3 totals 15 residues. The CDR3 DNA reads as TGTGCCAGCACCAAGACTGCAGTCGCCGGAAACACCATATATTTT. Translating gives CASTKTAVAGNTIYF.

V is TRBV5-1 and J is TRBJ1-1; weak D call: TRBD1 (5 bases). V dropped 3 bases and J dropped 1 base, with 13 bases sitting between them. There are 15 residues in the CDR3. Germline assignment: CDR1 SGHRS and CDR2 YFSETQ. The CDR3 reads CASSSQWGANTEAFF. The DNA of the CDR3 is TGCGCCAGCAGCTCTCAATGGGGCGCGAACACTGAAGCTTTCTTT.

Turning to this clone: Other DNA variants within this sample encode the same CDR3. This chain uses TRBV5-1 with TRBJ1-3; unclear D gene. CDR1 SGHRS and CDR2 YFSETQ come from the germline V gene. V was clipped by 1 base and J by 0 bases, with 5 bases between them. The CDR3 is made up of 14 amino acids. The CDR3 DNA reads as TGCGCCAGCAGCTTGTCGAGCTCTGGAAACACCATATATTTT. Protein sequence: CASSLSSSGNTIYF.

The CDR3 bases are TGTGCCACCAGGGTGGGCAGGCAGCCCCTCTCTGGAAACACCATATATTTT. Its translation: CATRVGRQPLSGNTIYF. This chain links TRBV15 with TRBJ1-3; D gene ambiguous. This CDR3 is built from 17 residues. CDR1 is LNHNV, CDR2 YYDKDF, per germline (reference sequence). V dropped 6 bases and J dropped 0 bases, with 18 bases sitting between them.

With regard to this clone: The same CDR3 can be traced to other DNA sequences in this sample. The gene calls are TRBV5-1 and TRBJ2-7; 8 bases agree with TRBD2. J lost 1 base, V lost 4 bases, and 4 bases had no gene match. The germline V gene has CDR1 SGHRS and CDR2 YFSETQ. The CDR3 runs 14 residues. This CDR3 reads CASSPGTSSYEQYF. CDR3 bases: TGCGCCAGCAGCCCTGGGACTAGTTCCTACGAGCAGTACTTC.

The gene calls are TRBV7-3 and TRBJ2-5; 7 bases map to TRBD2. V dropped 0 bases and J dropped 5; count of bases not matched to a gene: 6. The CDR3 covers 15 residues. Germline V CDR1 and CDR2: SGHTA, FQGTGA. The CDR3 region is CASSLTGGDFETQYF. The CDR3 coding sequence is TGTGCCAGCAGCTTAACGGGAGGGGATTTTGAGACCCAGTACTTC.

The chain combines TRBV18 with TRBJ1-5; 9 nucleotides line up with TRBD1. Germline assignment: CDR1 KGHSH and CDR2 LQKENI. CDR3 length equals 16 residues. V lost 3 bases to trimming and J lost 1 base; unmatched junction nucleotides: 4. CDR3 region: CASSPFGTGSNQPQHF. CDR3 sequence (DNA): TGTGCCAGCTCACCCTTCGGGACAGGGAGCAATCAGCCCCAGCATTTT. Full variable domain (remainder filled in from reference TRBV18 and TRBJ1-5): NAGVMQNPRHLVRRRGQEARLRCSPMKGHSHVYWYRQLPEEGLKFMVYLQKENIIDESGMPKERFSAEFPKEGPSILRIQQVVRGDSAAYFCASSPFGTGSNQPQHFGDGTRLSIL.

This clone has just one count. This sequence joins TRBV2 and TRBJ1-6; D is uncertain. Germline lookup yields CDR1 SNHLY and CDR2 FYNNEI. The CDR3 totals 13 residues. The V gene lost 4 bases and the J gene lost 5 bases, with 6 bases spanning the gap. The CDR3 DNA sequence: TGTGCCAGCAGTGTGCAGAATAATTCACCCCTCCACTTT. Translated: CASSVQNNSPLHF. Drawing the rest from reference TRBV2 and TRBJ1-6, the complete variable domain is EPEVTQTPSHQVTQMGQEVILRCVPISNHLYFYWYRQILGQKVEFLVSFYNNEISEKSEIFDDQFSVERPDGSNFTLKIRSTKLEDSAMYFCASSVQNNSPLHFGNGTRLTVT.

This clone appeared a single time. The chain links TRBV7-9 to TRBJ2-4; no clear D. Germline V CDR1 and CDR2: SEHNR, FQNEAQ (reference sequence). The CDR3 covers 13 residues. With 3 bases removed from V and 15 bases from J, the gap between germline ends came to 18 bases. CDR3 bases: TGTGCCAGCAGCTTTCCAGGCAATAAACACTCGTACTTC. Its translation is CASSFPGNKHSYF.

This clone was seen just once. The sample holds other DNA sequences that translate to the same CDR3. The CDR3 reads CASSLGTQETQYF. CDR3 DNA: TGCGCCAGCAGCTTGGGCACTCAAGAGACCCAGTACTTC. The J gene is TRBJ2-5, the V gene TRBV5-1; D is ambiguous. The CDR3 contains 13 residues. The V gene lost 0 bases and the J gene lost 2 bases, with 5 bases spanning the gap. Germline V gene data show CDR1 as SGHRS and CDR2 as YFSETQ.

The chain uses TRBV4-2 and TRBJ2-1; 8 positions agree with TRBD2. Germline CDR1 LGHNA, CDR2 YNFKEQ. The V and J ends lost 6 bases and 3 bases, in that order; junction bases with no gene match: 4. CDR3 length equals 14 residues. The chain's CDR3 is CASRAGDLYNEQFF. CDR3 nucleotide sequence: TGTGCCAGCAGAGCGGGAGACCTCTACAATGAGCAGTTCTTC.

This chain joins TRBV18 and TRBJ1-4, with D maybe TRBD1 (5 bases). The CDR3 has 17 amino acids. Germline V gives CDR1 KGHSH, CDR2 LQKENI. Trimming took off 0 bases at V and 7 bases at J, with 18 bases between the two ends. CDR3 amino acids: CASSPPGLTQLSEKLFF. Written as DNA, the CDR3 is TGTGCCAGCTCACCACCGGGACTGACACAACTAAGTGAAAAACTGTTTTTT.

This chain uses TRBV30 with TRBJ2-1; D remains unclear. CDR3 length equals 14 residues. V was shortened by 3 bases and J by 7 bases, with 16 bases between the two germline ends. The germline gives CDR1 GTSNPN, CDR2 SVGIG (reference sequence). CDR3 residues: CAWSGADVRNEQFF. Written as DNA, the CDR3 is TGTGCCTGGAGCGGTGCGGATGTGAGGAATGAGCAGTTCTTC.

V usage is TRBV27 and J usage is TRBJ2-7; possibly TRBD1 or TRBD2 for D (5 bases each). With 4 bases removed from V and 4 bases from J, the gap between germline ends came to 14 bases. Germline V CDR1 and CDR2: MNHEY, SMNVEV (reference sequence). This CDR3 region has 14 residues. This CDR3 is CASSYQGPSYEQYF. For the CDR3, the DNA is TGTGCCAGCAGTTACCAGGGACCATCATACGAGCAGTACTTC.